This TCR beta chain appears in the sequencing data of a study of blood T cells in healthy people across ages. V lost 3 bases and J lost 2, with 6 bases in between. The germline V gene encodes CDR1 ENHRY and CDR2 SYGVKD. The CDR3 runs 13 residues. A note on this clonotype: What it recognizes is unknown.

Each individual donor underwent a draw of approximately 10 milliliters of peripheral blood. Regarding the study as a whole: CMV infection status of these donors was not known.

A second 7 to 11 cycle PCR used barcoded and J-beta primers. TCRdb reprocessed the 5' RACE reads via MiXCR and lists one record per CDR3 protein. The table includes some 1.4 million distinct CDR3 sequences, approximately 42% detected once. This clonotype was sampled from a woman in her late teens or twenties in good health. The sample consisted of blood. The chain uses TRBV10-3 and TRBJ2-3; D not resolved. The CDR3 loop is CAISDRDTDTQYF. The DNA for the CDR3 is TGTGCCATCAGTGACAGAGACACAGATACGCAGTATTTT.